One and the same sample provided the 7 T cell receptor beta chains below, sequenced in a study of cytomegalovirus exposure and HLA in healthy donors (dated by TCRdb to about 2017). The library was made by the immunoSEQ multiplex PCR assay. TCRdb mirrors the immuneACCESS table, restricted to in-frame sequences. Some clones are absent from its copies; in checked studies, under half trace to an unresolved V gene, and the reason for the others is unknown. The sample table contains under 400,000 clones; only one count was recorded for approximately 86% of them. The ten top clones hold more than 0.95% of the sample. Specimen: PBMCs. These receptors came from a man in his thirties or forties in good health and CMV-seronegative.

The chain couples TRBV9 to TRBJ1-2, with a possible D match to TRBD1 (5 bases). V was clipped by 4 bases and J by 2 bases, with 18 bases between them. The CDR3 extends over 16 amino acids. The V gene's germline CDR1 is SGDLS and CDR2 YYNGEE. CDR3 loop: CASSPPLRGRNYGYTF. The CDR3 region has the DNA TGTGCCAGCAGCCCTCCTCTTAGGGGAAGAAACTATGGCTACACCTTC.

The genes are TRBV11-2 and TRBJ2-5; TRBD2 matches 7 bases. Germline-derived CDR1 and CDR2 are SGHAT and FQNNGV. The CDR3 runs to 13 residues. V lost 4 bases to trimming and J lost 4 bases; unmatched junction nucleotides: 3. This chain's CDR3 is CASSSGTIETQYF. The CDR3 coding sequence is TGTGCCAGCAGCTCCGGGACTATAGAGACCCAGTACTTC.

The chain couples TRBV18 to TRBJ2-5, with no clear D. The CDR3 consists of 14 residues. Germline lookup yields CDR1 KGHSH and CDR2 LQKENI. V lost 1 base, J lost 0 bases, and 6 bases lay in between. Written as DNA, the CDR3 is TGTGCCAGCTCACCACTGGAGTACCAAGAGACCCAGTACTTC. It specifies CASSPLEYQETQYF.

In nucleotides, the CDR3 is TGTGCCAGCAGTTACTCGGGGACAGGGGATCGCGAGCAGTACTTC. Its translation: CASSYSGTGDREQYF. This rearrangement joins TRBV6-5 to TRBJ2-7; TRBD1 matches 10 bases. Germline-derived CDR1 and CDR2 are MNHEY and SVGAGI. This CDR3 region has 15 residues. V shed 0 bases and J 6 bases; nucleotides not matched to a gene: 5.

This chain links TRBV19 with TRBJ2-3; D is unclear. CDR3 length equals 14 residues. The V gene's germline CDR1 is LNHDA and CDR2 SQIVND (reference sequence). The germline V and J ends were trimmed by 0 bases and 4 bases, with 8 bases remaining between them. CDR3 in DNA: TGTGCCAGTAGTATAGAGCGAGGTGCAGATACGCAGTATTTT. Residues: CASSIERGADTQYF.

The chain has TRBV4-3 and TRBJ1-2; D gene unclear. V lost 1 base, J lost 6 bases, and 9 bases lay in between. CDR1 is LGHNA, CDR2 YSLEER, per germline. This CDR3 comprises 13 residues. CDR3 DNA: TGCGCCAGCAGCCAAGTCCTAAAAAATGGCTACACCTTC. This gives the protein CASSQVLKNGYTF.

This clone was detected only a few times. The rearrangement links TRBV2 to TRBJ2-7; D is uncertain. Trimming shortened V by 8 bases and J by 0 bases, and 5 bases separated the two germline ends. The CDR3 has 11 amino acids. The germline CDR1 and CDR2 sequences are SNHLY and FYNNEI. The CDR3 is CASSSSYEQYF. CDR3 coding DNA: TGTGCCAGCTCGAGCTCCTACGAGCAGTACTTC.